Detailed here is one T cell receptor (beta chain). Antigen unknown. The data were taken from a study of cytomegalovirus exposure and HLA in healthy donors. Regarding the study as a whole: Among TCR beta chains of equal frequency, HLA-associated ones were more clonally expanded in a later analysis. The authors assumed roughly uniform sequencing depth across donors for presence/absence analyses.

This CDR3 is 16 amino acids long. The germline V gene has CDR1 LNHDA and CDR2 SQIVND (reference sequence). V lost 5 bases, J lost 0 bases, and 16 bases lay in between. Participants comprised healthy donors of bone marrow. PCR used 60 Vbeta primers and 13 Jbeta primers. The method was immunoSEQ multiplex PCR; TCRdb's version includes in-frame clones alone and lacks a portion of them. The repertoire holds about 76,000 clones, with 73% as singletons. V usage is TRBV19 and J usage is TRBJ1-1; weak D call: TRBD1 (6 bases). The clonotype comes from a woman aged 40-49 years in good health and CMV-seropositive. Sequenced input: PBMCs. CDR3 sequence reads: CASSPKQGRLNTEAFF. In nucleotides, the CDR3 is TGTGCCAGTAGTCCAAAACAGGGTCGGTTGAACACTGAAGCTTTCTTT.